This TCR beta chain emerged from a study of T cell responses to AZD1222 COVID-19 vaccine. The CDR3 has 15 residues. The germline CDR1 and CDR2 sequences are LNHDA and SQIVND (reference sequence). With V trimmed by 6 bases and J by 7 bases, 10 bases remained unmatched. Remarks on this clone: Its target is unknown.

The repertoire was sequenced with immunoSEQ multiplex PCR; TCRdb's copy has only in-frame clones and lacks some. Of about 100,000 clones in the sample, approximately 91% were seen once. General study points: Only after the peak T cell response were repertoires sampled. Clonal diversity was possibly underestimated, and white British individuals and females predominated among donors.

This TCR was sampled from an adult in good health. This rearrangement joins TRBV19 to TRBJ1-4; 8 bases agree with TRBD1. The sample in question was peripheral blood, obtained on day 0 of AZD1222 vaccination. The chain's CDR3 is CASSGNRGEIEKLFF. CDR3 coding DNA: TGTGCCAGTAGCGGAAACAGGGGGGAAATTGAAAAACTGTTTTTT.